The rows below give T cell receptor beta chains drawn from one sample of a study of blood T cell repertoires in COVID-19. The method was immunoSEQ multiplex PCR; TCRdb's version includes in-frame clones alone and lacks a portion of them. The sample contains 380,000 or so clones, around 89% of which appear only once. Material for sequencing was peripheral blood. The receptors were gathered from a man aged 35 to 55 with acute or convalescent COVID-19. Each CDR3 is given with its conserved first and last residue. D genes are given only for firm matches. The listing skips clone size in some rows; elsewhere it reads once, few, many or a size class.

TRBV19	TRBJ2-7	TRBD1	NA	CASSLMDRTEQYF	TGTGCCAGTAGTTTAATGGACAGGACCGAGCAGTACTTC
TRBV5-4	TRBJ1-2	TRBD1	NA	CASSFFGFSGGKGYTF	TGTGCCAGCAGCTTTTTTGGTTTTTCAGGGGGGAAAGGCTACACCTTC
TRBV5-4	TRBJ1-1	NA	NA	CASGKWGVNTEAFF	TGTGCCAGCGGAAAGTGGGGGGTGAACACTGAAGCTTTCTTT
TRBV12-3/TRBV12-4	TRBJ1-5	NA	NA	CASSFRSNQPQHF	TGTGCCAGCAGTTTCCGTAGCAATCAGCCCCAGCATTTT
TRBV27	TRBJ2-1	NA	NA	CASSSPGLFGSMSFEQFF	TGTGCCAGCAGTTCCCCGGGTCTTTTTGGGAGTATGAGTTTTGAGCAGTTCTTC
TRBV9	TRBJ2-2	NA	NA	CASSVTVDGELFF	TGTGCCAGCAGCGTGACAGTCGACGGGGAGCTGTTTTTT
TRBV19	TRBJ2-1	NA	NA	CASTRGSGDNEQFF	TGTGCCAGTACTAGGGGGAGCGGGGACAATGAGCAGTTCTTC
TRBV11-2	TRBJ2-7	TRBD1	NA	CASTGQGNGEQYF	TGTGCCAGCACTGGACAGGGGAACGGCGAGCAGTACTTC
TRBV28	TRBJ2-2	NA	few	CASSTYPGLSSGELFF	TGTGCCAGCTCAACTTACCCGGGACTCTCGTCCGGGGAGCTGTTTTTT
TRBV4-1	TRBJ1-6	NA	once	CASSQETGINSPLHF	TGCGCCAGCAGCCAAGAGACAGGAATTAATTCACCCCTCCACTTT
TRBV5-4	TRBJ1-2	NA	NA	CATLLSPNYGYTF	TGTGCCACCCTACTATCCCCTAACTATGGCTACACCTTC
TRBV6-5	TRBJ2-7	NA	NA	CASSRRPDEQYF	TGTGCCAGCAGCAGGCGTCCGGACGAGCAGTACTTC
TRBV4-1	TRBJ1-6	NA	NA	CASRERTAPNSPLHF	TGCGCCAGCAGGGAACGGACAGCACCTAATTCACCCCTCCACTTT
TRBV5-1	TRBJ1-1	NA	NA	CASSKGQGANTEAFF	TGCGCCAGCAGCAAAGGTCAGGGCGCGAACACTGAAGCTTTCTTT
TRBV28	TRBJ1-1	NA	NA	CASNGQHTEAFF	TGTGCCAGCAATGGACAGCACACTGAAGCTTTCTTT
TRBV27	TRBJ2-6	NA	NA	CASSFLTGPYSGANVLTF	TGTGCCAGCAGTTTTTTAACAGGACCTTACTCTGGGGCCAACGTCCTGACTTTC
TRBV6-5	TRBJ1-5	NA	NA	CASSPTRRVHQPQHF	TGTGCCAGCAGCCCGACCCGCAGGGTGCATCAGCCCCAGCATTTT
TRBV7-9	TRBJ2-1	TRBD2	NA	CASSSTRLLAGGLIDEQFF	TGTGCCAGCAGCTCAACCCGACTTCTAGCGGGAGGGCTTATCGATGAGCAGTTCTTC
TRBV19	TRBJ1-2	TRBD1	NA	CASSKAEQGDYGYTF	TGTGCCAGTAGCAAGGCGGAGCAGGGGGATTATGGCTACACCTTC
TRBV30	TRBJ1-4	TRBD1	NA	CAWSVTGTGVEKLFF	TGTGCCTGGAGTGTAACCGGGACAGGGGTCGAAAAACTGTTTTTT
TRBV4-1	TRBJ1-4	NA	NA	CASSPRAGRKEEKLFF	TGCGCCAGCAGCCCCCGGGCCGGGAGGAAGGAAGAAAAACTGTTTTTT
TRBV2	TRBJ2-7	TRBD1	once	CASSPRTGGSYEQYF	TGTGCCAGCAGCCCCAGGACAGGGGGGTCATACGAGCAGTACTTC
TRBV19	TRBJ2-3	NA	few	CASSINSPDTQYF	TGTGCCAGTAGTATTAATAGTCCAGATACGCAGTATTTT
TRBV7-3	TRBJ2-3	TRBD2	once	CASSPTSGSTDTQYF	TGTGCCAGCAGCCCCACTAGCGGAAGCACAGATACGCAGTATTTT
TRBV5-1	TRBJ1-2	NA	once	CASSLDGRNYGYTF	TGCGCCAGCAGCTTGGACGGGAGGAACTATGGCTACACCTTC
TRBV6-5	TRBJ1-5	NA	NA	CASSLAGLKGQPQHF	TGTGCCAGCAGTTTAGCGGGGTTGAAGGGTCAGCCCCAGCATTTT
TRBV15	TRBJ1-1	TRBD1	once	CATSRDLPGQGYEAFF	TGTGCCACCAGCAGAGATTTACCGGGACAGGGCTATGAAGCTTTCTTT
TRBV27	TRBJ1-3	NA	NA	CASSAQGASGNTIYF	TGTGCCAGCAGTGCTCAGGGCGCCTCTGGAAACACCATATATTTT
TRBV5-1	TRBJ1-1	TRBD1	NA	CASSFSGQGLGTEAFF	TGCGCCAGCAGCTTTTCGGGACAGGGTTTGGGCACTGAAGCTTTCTTT
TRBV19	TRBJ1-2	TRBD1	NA	CASSFFVPPGQNKEGYTF	TGTGCCAGTAGCTTCTTCGTTCCTCCGGGACAGAATAAAGAGGGCTACACCTTC
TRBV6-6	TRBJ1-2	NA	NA	CASRTGHSLDNYGYTF	TGTGCCAGCAGAACGGGACACTCCTTGGATAACTATGGCTACACCTTC
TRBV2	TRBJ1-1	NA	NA	CASSERGPTVTEAFF	TGTGCCAGCAGTGAAAGAGGTCCGACAGTCACTGAAGCTTTCTTT
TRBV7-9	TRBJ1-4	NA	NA	CASSFHRSNEKLFF	TGTGCCAGCAGCTTTCACAGATCTAATGAAAAACTGTTTTTT
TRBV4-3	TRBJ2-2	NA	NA	CASSRGRSVTGELFF	TGCGCCAGCAGCCGAGGGAGGTCGGTCACCGGGGAGCTGTTTTTT
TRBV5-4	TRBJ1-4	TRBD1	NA	CASSLRQGAAEKLFF	TGTGCCAGCAGCTTGCGACAGGGGGCGGCTGAAAAACTGTTTTTT
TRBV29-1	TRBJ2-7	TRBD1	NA	CSAYVVGQGYEQYF	TGCAGCGCTTACGTGGTGGGACAGGGTTACGAGCAGTACTTC
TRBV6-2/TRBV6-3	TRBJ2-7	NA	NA	CASSWGLAYEQYF	TGTGCCAGCAGTTGGGGACTTGCCTACGAGCAGTACTTC
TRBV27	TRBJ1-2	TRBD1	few	CASSLYNRGNYGYTF	TGTGCCAGCAGTTTATACAACAGGGGGAACTATGGCTACACCTTC
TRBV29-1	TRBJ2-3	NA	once	CSVESTTSTDTQYF	TGCAGCGTTGAATCTACTACTAGCACAGATACGCAGTATTTT
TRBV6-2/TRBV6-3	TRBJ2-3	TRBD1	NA	CASSYIQGQGESTDTQYF	TGTGCCAGCAGTTACATCCAGGGACAGGGCGAGAGCACAGATACGCAGTATTTT
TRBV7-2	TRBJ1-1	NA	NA	CASGWANTEAFF	TGTGCCAGCGGGTGGGCTAACACTGAAGCTTTCTTT
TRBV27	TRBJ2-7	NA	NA	CASSLGPDSYEQYF	TGTGCCAGCAGTTTAGGGCCCGACAGTTACGAGCAGTACTTC
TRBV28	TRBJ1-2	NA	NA	CASSLLDFGANYGYTF	TGTGCCAGCAGCCTACTAGACTTTGGAGCTAACTATGGCTACACCTTC